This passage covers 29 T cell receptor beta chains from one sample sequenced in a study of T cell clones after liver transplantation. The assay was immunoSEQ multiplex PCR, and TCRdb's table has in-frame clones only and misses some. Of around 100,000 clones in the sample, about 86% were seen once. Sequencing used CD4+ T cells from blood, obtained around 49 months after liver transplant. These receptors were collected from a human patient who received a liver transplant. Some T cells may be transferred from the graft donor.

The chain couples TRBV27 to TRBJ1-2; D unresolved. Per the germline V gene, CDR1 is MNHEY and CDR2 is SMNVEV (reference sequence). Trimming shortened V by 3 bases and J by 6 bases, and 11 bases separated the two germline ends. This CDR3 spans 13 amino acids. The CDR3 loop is CASSLRAVDGYTF. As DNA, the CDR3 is TGTGCCAGCAGTTTGAGGGCGGTAGATGGCTACACCTTC.

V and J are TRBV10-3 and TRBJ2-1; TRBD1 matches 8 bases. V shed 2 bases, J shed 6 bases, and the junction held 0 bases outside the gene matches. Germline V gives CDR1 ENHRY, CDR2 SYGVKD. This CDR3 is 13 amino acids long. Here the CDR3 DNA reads TGTGCCATCAGTGAGGGACAGGGCAATGAGCAGTTCTTC. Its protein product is CAISEGQGNEQFF.

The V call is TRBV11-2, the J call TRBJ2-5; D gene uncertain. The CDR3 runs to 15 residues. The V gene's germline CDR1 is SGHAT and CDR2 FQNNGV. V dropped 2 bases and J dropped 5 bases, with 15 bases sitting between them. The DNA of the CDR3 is TGTGCCAGCAGCTTAAGTGGGGTTGTTGGGGAGACCCAGTACTTC. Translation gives CASSLSGVVGETQYF.

The CDR3 sequence: CASSPSGSSYNEQFF. The CDR3 coding sequence is TGTGCCAGCAGTCCTAGCGGGAGTTCCTACAATGAGCAGTTCTTC. The rearrangement links TRBV6-4 to TRBJ2-1; TRBD2 matches at 10 bases. CDR1 is MRHNA, CDR2 SNTAGT, per germline. The CDR3 extends over 15 amino acids. V was clipped by 5 bases and J by 1 base; unmatched bases: 2.

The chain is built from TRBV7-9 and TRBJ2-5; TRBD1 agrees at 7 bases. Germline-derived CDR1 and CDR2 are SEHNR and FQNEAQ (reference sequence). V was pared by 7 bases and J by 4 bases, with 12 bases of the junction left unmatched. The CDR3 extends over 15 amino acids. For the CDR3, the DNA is TGTGCCAGCATAGAAACAGGGGCGCGAGGAGAGACCCAGTACTTC. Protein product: CASIETGARGETQYF.

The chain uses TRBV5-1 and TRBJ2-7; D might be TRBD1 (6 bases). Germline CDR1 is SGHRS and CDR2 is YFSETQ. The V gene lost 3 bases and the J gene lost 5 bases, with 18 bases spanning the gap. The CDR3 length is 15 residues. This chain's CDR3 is CASSSFSGTFNEQYF. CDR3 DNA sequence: TGCGCCAGCAGCTCCTTCTCCGGGACATTTAACGAGCAGTACTTC.

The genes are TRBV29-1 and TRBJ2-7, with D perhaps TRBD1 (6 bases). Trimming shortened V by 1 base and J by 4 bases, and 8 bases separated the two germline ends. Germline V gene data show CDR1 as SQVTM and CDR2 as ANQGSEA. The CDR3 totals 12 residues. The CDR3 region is CSVEGGQYEQYF. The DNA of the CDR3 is TGCAGCGTTGAAGGTGGACAGTACGAGCAGTACTTC.

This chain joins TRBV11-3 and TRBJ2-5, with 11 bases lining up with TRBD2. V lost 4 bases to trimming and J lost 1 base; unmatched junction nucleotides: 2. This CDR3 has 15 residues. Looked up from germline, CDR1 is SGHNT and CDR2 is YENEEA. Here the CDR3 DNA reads TGTGCCAGCAGCTCCGGGACTAGCGGCCAAGAGACCCAGTACTTC. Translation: CASSSGTSGQETQYF.

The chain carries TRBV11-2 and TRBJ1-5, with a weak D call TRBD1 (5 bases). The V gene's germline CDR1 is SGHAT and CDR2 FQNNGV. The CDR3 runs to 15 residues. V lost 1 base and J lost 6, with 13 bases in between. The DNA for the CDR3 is TGTGCCAGCAGCTTAGGGGTCGGGGGGAGTCAGCCCCAGCATTTT. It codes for CASSLGVGGSQPQHF.

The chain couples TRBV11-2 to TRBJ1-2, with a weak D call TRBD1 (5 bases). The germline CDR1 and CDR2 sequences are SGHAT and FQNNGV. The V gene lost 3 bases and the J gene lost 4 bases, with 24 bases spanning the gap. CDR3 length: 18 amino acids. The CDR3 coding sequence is TGTGCCAGCAGCTTTAGGGCAACCGGGACGATCCGCCGCTATGGCTACACCTTC. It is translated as CASSFRATGTIRRYGYTF.

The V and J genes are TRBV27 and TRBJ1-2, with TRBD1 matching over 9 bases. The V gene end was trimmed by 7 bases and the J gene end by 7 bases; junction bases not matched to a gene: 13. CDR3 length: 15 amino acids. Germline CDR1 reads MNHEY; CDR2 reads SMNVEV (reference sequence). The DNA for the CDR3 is TGTGCCAGCACCACCCGGACAGGGGTACTGGCTGGCTACACCTTC. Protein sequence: CASTTRTGVLAGYTF.

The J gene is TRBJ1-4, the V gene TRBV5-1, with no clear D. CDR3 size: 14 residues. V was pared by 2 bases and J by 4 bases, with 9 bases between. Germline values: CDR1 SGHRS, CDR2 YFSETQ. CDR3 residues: CASSFYSDNEKLFF. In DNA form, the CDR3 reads TGCGCCAGCAGCTTCTACAGCGATAATGAAAAACTGTTTTTT.

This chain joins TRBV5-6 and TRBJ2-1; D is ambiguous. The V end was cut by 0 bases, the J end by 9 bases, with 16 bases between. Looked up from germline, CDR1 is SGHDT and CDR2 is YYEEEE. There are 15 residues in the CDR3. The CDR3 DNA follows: TGTGCCAGCAGCTTGGCGGGCGGTCCCGGCAGTGAGCAGTTCTTC. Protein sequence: CASSLAGGPGSEQFF.

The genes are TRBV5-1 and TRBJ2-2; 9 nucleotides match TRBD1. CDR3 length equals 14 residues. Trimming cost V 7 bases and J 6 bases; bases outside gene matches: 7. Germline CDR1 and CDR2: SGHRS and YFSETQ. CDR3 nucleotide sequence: TGCGCCAGCGGGACAGGGCCGGTCTCCGGGGAGCTGTTTTTT. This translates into CASGTGPVSGELFF.

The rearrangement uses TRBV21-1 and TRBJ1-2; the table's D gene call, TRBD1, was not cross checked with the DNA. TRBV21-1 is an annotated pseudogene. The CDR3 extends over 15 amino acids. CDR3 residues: CASSRSHRGTDGYTF. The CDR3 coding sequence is TGTGCCAGCAGCCGGTCACACAGGGGTACGGATGGCTACACCTTC.

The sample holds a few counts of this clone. This CDR3 reads CASSSGDQPQHF. The CDR3 nucleotides read TGTGCCAGCAGTTCTGGGGATCAGCCCCAGCATTTT. The J gene is TRBJ1-5, the V gene TRBV6-5; D unresolved. The CDR3 runs to 12 residues. The germline V gene encodes CDR1 MNHEY and CDR2 SVGAGI. Trimming took off 4 bases at V and 5 bases at J, with 6 bases between the two ends.

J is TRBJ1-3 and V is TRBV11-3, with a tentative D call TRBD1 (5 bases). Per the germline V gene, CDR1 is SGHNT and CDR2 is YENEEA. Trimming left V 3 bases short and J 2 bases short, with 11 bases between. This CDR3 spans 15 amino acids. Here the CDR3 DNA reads TGTGCCAGCAGCTTGGGCCCGGGACCTGGAAACACCATATATTTT. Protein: CASSLGPGPGNTIYF.

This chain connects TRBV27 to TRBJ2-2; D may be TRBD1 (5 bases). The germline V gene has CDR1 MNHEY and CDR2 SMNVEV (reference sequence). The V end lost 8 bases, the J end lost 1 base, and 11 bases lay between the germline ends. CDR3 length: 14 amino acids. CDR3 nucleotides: TGTGCCAGCGGGCACAGGTGGAACACCGGGGAGCTGTTTTTT. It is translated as CASGHRWNTGELFF.

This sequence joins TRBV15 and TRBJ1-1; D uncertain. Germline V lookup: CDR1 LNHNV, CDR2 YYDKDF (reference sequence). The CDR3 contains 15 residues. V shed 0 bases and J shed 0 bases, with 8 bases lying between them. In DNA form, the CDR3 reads TGTGCCACCAGCAGAGATCCGGGCATGAACACTGAAGCTTTCTTT. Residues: CATSRDPGMNTEAFF.

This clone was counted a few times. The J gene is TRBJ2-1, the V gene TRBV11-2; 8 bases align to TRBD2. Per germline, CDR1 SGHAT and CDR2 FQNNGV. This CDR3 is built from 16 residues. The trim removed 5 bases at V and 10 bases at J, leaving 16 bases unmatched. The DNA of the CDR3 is TGTGCCAGCAGCGGGGGTGGGCTAGCGGGCTTAGGGGAGCAGTTCTTC. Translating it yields CASSGGGLAGLGEQFF. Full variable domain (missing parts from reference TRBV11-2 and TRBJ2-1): EAGVAQSPRYKIIEKRQSVAFWCNPISGHATLYWYQQILGQGPKLLIQFQNNGVVDDSQLPKDRFSAERLKGVDSTLKIQPAKLEDSAVYLCASSGGGLAGLGEQFFGPGTRLTVL.

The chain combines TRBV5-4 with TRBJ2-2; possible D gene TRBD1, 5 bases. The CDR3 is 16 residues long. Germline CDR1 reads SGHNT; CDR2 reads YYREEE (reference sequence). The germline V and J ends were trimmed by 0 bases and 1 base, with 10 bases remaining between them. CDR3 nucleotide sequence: TGTGCCAGCAGCTTGGGGGGCAGGGTGAACACCGGGGAGCTGTTTTTT. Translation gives CASSLGGRVNTGELFF.

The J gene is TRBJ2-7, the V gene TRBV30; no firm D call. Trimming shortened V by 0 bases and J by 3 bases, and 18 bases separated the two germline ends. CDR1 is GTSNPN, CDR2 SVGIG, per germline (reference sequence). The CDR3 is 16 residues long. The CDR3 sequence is CAWSVRGRKVNYEQYF. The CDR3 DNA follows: TGTGCCTGGAGTGTACGAGGTCGGAAGGTAAACTACGAGCAGTACTTC. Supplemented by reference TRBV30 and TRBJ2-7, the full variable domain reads SQTIHQWPATLVQPVGSPLSLECTVEGTSNPNLYWYRQAAGRGLQLLFYSVGIGQISSEVPQNLSASRPQDRQFILSSKKLLLSDSGFYLCAWSVRGRKVNYEQYFGPGTRLTVT.

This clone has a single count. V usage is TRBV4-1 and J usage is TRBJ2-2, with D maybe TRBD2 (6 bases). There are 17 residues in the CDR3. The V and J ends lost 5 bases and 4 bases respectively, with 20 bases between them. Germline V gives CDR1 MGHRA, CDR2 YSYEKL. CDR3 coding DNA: TGCGCCAGCAGCGTAAGACGGGGGACCGGGGGCACCGGGGAGCTGTTTTTT. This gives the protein CASSVRRGTGGTGELFF.

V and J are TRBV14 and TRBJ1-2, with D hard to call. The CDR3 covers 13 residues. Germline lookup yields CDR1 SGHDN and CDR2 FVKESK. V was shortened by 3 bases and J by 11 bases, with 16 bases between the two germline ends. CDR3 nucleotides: TGTGCCAGCAGCCATGACATCTTGGGAGGGTACACCTTC. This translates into CASSHDILGGYTF.

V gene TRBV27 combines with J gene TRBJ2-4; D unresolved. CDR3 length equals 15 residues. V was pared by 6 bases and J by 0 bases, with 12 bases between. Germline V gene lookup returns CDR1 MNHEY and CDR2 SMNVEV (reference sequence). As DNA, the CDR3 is TGTGCCAGCAGCCTAAGACACCTAGCCAAAAACATTCAGTACTTC. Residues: CASSLRHLAKNIQYF.

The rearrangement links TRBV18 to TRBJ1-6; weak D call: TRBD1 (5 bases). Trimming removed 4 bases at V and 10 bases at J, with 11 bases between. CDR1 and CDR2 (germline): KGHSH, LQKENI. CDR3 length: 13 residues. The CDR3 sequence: CASSRGQGSPLHF. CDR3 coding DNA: TGTGCCAGCTCACGGGGCCAAGGGTCACCCCTCCACTTT.

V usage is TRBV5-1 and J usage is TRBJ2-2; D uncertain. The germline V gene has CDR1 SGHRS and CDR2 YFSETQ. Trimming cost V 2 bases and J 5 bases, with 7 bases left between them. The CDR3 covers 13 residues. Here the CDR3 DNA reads TGCGCCAGCAGCTTTTCGCGGACCGGGGAGCTGTTTTTT. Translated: CASSFSRTGELFF.

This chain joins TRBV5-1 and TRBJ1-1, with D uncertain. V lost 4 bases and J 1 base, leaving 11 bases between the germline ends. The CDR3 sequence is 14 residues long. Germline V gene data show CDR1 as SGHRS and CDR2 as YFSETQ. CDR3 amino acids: CASSAGSANTEAFF. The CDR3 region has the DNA TGCGCCAGCAGCGCTGGATCGGCGAACACTGAAGCTTTCTTT.

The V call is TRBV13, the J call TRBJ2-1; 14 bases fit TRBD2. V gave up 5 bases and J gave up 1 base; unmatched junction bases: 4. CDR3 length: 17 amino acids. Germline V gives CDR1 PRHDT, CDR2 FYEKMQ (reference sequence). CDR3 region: CASSARLAGGSYNEQFF. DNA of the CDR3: TGTGCCAGCAGCGCTCGACTAGCGGGAGGGTCCTACAATGAGCAGTTCTTC.